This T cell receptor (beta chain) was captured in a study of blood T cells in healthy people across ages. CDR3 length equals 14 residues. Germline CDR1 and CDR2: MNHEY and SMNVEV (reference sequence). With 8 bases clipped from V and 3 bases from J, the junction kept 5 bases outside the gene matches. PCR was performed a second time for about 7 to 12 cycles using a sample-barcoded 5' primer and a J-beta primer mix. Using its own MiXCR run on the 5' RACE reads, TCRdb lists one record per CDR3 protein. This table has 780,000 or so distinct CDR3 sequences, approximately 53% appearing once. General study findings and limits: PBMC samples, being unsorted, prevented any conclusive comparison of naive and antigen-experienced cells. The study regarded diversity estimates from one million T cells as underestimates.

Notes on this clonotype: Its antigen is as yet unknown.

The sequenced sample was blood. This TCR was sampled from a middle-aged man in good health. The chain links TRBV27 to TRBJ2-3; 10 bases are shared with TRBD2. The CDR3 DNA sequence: TGTGCCAGCGGAGTAGCGGGAGGAACAGATACGCAGTATTTT. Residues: CASGVAGGTDTQYF.